A single sample is the source of the 32 T cell receptor beta chains below, sequenced in a study of cytomegalovirus exposure and HLA in healthy donors (dated by TCRdb to 2017 to 2019). Libraries were constructed by the immunoSEQ multiplex PCR assay. A mixture of 60 forward primers for TCR Vbeta segments and 13 reverse primers for TCR Jbeta segments was used in the multiplex PCR. TCRdb mirrors the immuneACCESS table, restricted to in-frame sequences. Some clones are absent from its copies; in checked studies, under half trace to an unresolved V gene, and the reason for the others is unknown. The table for this sample lists about 83,000 clones; 80% to 90% of them were counted only once. Clones ranked in the top ten supply 1.5% to 2% of the sample. Sequenced input: PBMCs. These receptors originate from a woman in her 30s in good health and CMV-seronegative.

Concerning this clone: The junction departs from germline at one end; a sequencing error may be responsible. V and J are TRBV6-6 and TRBJ2-1; 8 nucleotides agree with TRBD2. Per germline, CDR1 MNHNY and CDR2 SVGAGI (reference sequence). The CDR3 is 15 amino acids. CDR3 nucleotides: TGTGCCAGCAGCTCCGGGACTAGTGGATACAATGGGCAGTTCTTC. Its protein is CASSSGTSGYNGQFF.

J is TRBJ1-3 and V is TRBV28, with 8 bases aligning to TRBD1. The germline V gene has CDR1 MDHEN and CDR2 SYDVKM. This CDR3 is built from 16 residues. V was clipped by 4 bases and J by 0 bases; unmatched bases: 5. The CDR3 is CASSSHGQGSGNTIYF. For the CDR3, the DNA is TGTGCCAGCAGTTCCCACGGACAGGGCTCTGGAAACACCATATATTTT.

V is TRBV29-1 and J is TRBJ2-7, with 9 bases fitting TRBD1. CDR3 length: 13 residues. V gave up 5 bases and J gave up 5 bases; unmatched junction bases: 7. CDR1 is SQVTM and CDR2 is ANQGSEA in the germline V gene. CDR3 protein: CSVSGTGPHEQYF. The CDR3 DNA reads TGCAGCGTTAGCGGGACAGGGCCCCACGAGCAGTACTTC.

The rearrangement links TRBV13 to TRBJ2-7; D gene ambiguous. CDR1 PRHDT and CDR2 FYEKMQ come from the germline V gene (reference sequence). The length of the CDR3 is 11 residues. V lost 4 bases and J lost 4, with 5 bases in between. The CDR3 DNA sequence: TGTGCCAGCAGCTCGGAGTACGAGCAGTACTTC. Protein sequence: CASSSEYEQYF.

V is TRBV10-3 and J is TRBJ1-1; weak D call: TRBD1 (6 bases). The CDR3 runs to 14 residues. Germline lookup yields CDR1 ENHRY and CDR2 SYGVKD. Trimming took off 3 bases at V and 0 bases at J, with 8 bases between the two ends. CDR3 region: CAISDGTLNTEAFF. Here the CDR3 DNA reads TGTGCCATCAGTGATGGGACACTGAACACTGAAGCTTTCTTT.

The chain couples TRBV11-3 to TRBJ1-1, with D tentatively TRBD1 (6 bases). CDR3 length: 14 amino acids. CDR1 is SGHNT, CDR2 YENEEA, per germline. Trimming left V 4 bases short and J 2 bases short, with 11 bases between. CDR3: CASSSGTPNTEAFF. CDR3 bases: TGTGCCAGCAGCTCCGGGACACCCAACACTGAAGCTTTCTTT.

To note about this clone: This CDR3 is also generated by other DNA sequences in the sample. The chain uses TRBV19 and TRBJ2-7, with D uncertain. Trimming removed 6 bases from V and 3 bases from J, with 12 bases in between. The length of the CDR3 is 13 residues. Germline CDR1 LNHDA, CDR2 SQIVND (reference sequence). CDR3 DNA: TGTGCCAGTAGCCCTCGAGGAAGCTACGAGCAGTACTTC. This sequence encodes CASSPRGSYEQYF. The variable domain in full, with the rest retrieved from reference TRBV19 and TRBJ2-7, is DGGITQSPKYLFRKEGQNVTLSCEQNLNHDAMYWYRQDPGQGLRLIYYSQIVNDFQKGDIAEGYSVSREKKESFPLTVTSAQKNPTAFYLCASSPRGSYEQYFGPGTRLTVT.

This clone was seen more than once but under ten times. Other DNA sequences within the sample encode an identical CDR3. The chain links TRBV5-1 to TRBJ2-7; TRBD2 is a possible D gene (6 bases). Germline CDR1 SGHRS, CDR2 YFSETQ. Deletions cut 0 bases from V and 2 bases from J, with 6 bases between. The CDR3 runs to 13 residues. Here the CDR3 DNA reads TGCGCCAGCAGCTTGGAGCGGGCCTACGAGCAGTACTTC. It codes for CASSLERAYEQYF.

The chain has TRBV6-6 and TRBJ2-7, with D perhaps matching TRBD1 (5 bases). Trimming cost V 5 bases and J 4 bases, with 15 bases left between them. Germline V gives CDR1 MNHNY, CDR2 SVGAGI (reference sequence). The CDR3 has 14 amino acids. For the CDR3, the DNA is TGTGCCAGCAGTCCACAGGTAACACATTACGAGCAGTACTTC. Protein: CASSPQVTHYEQYF.

The V and J genes are TRBV5-1 and TRBJ2-5; 11 nucleotides align to TRBD1. The germline V gene encodes CDR1 SGHRS and CDR2 YFSETQ. V lost 4 bases to trimming and J lost 5 bases; unmatched junction nucleotides: 7. This CDR3 comprises 15 residues. The CDR3 loop reads CASSDPGQGEETQYF. The CDR3 region has the DNA TGCGCCAGCAGCGATCCGGGACAGGGGGAGGAGACCCAGTACTTC. Full variable domain (remainder filled in from reference TRBV5-1 and TRBJ2-5): KAGVTQTPRYLIKTRGQQVTLSCSPISGHRSVSWYQQTPGQGLQFLFEYFSETQRNKGNFPGRFSGRQFSNSRSEMNVSTLELGDSALYLCASSDPGQGEETQYFGPGTRLLVL.

The chain carries TRBV30 and TRBJ1-3; 9 bases align to TRBD1. This CDR3 is built from 15 residues. CDR1 and CDR2 (germline): GTSNPN, SVGIG (reference sequence). With V trimmed by 8 bases and J by 3 bases, 11 bases remained unmatched. CDR3 in amino acids: CATGTGFEGGNTIYF. The DNA of the CDR3 is TGTGCCACCGGGACAGGGTTCGAAGGTGGAAACACCATATATTTT. The full variable domain, rest sourced from reference TRBV30 and TRBJ1-3, is SQTIHQWPATLVQPVGSPLSLECTVEGTSNPNLYWYRQAAGRGLQLLFYSVGIGQISSEVPQNLSASRPQDRQFILSSKKLLLSDSGFYLCATGTGFEGGNTIYFGEGSWLTVV.

V usage is TRBV7-8 and J usage is TRBJ1-5; a weak D match, TRBD1 (6 bases). With 1 base removed from V and 6 bases from J, the gap between germline ends came to 10 bases. The CDR3 covers 14 residues. Germline V gene lookup returns CDR1 SGHVS and CDR2 FQNEAQ. The CDR3 spells CASSLEGVGQPQHF. The CDR3 region has the DNA TGTGCCAGCAGCTTAGAGGGGGTGGGTCAGCCCCAGCATTTT.

The chain employs TRBV7-2 and TRBJ2-2; 8 positions agree with TRBD1. V trimming: 5 bases; J trimming: 1 base; junction bases outside the gene matches: 6. The germline V gene has CDR1 SGHTA and CDR2 FQGNSA. The CDR3 is 16 residues long. In DNA form, the CDR3 reads TGTGCCAGCAGCCCACGGACAGGGAGGAACACCGGGGAGCTGTTTTTT. This gives the protein CASSPRTGRNTGELFF.

This clone was found once. The J gene is TRBJ2-5, the V gene TRBV10-3, with TRBD1 matching over 12 bases. Germline CDR1 ENHRY, CDR2 SYGVKD. V was pared by 7 bases and J by 4 bases, with 4 bases of the junction left unmatched. The CDR3 spans 14 residues. Written as DNA, the CDR3 is TGTGCCATCAAACGGGACAGGGGGCGAGAGACCCAGTACTTC. Its protein product is CAIKRDRGRETQYF.

This clone was picked up a small number of times. The J gene is TRBJ1-1, the V gene TRBV28, with 7 bases aligning to TRBD1. The CDR3 totals 15 residues. Germline lookup yields CDR1 MDHEN and CDR2 SYDVKM. The V segment lost 6 bases and the J segment 5 bases; nucleotides outside the gene matches: 12. Here the CDR3 reads CASRELDRVETEAFF. The CDR3 DNA follows: TGTGCCAGCAGAGAGCTTGACAGGGTGGAGACTGAAGCTTTCTTT. The variable domain in full, with the rest retrieved from reference TRBV28 and TRBJ1-1, is DVKVTQSSRYLVKRTGEKVFLECVQDMDHENMFWYRQDPGLGLRLIYFSYDVKMKEKGDIPEGYSVSREKKERFSLILESASTNQTSMYLCASRELDRVETEAFFGQGTRLTVV.

V usage is TRBV6-1 and J usage is TRBJ2-1; 9 bases align to TRBD1. This CDR3 comprises 15 residues. Germline-derived CDR1 and CDR2 are MNHNS and SASEGT. The J segment lost 8 bases and the V segment lost 6 bases, leaving 11 bases of the junction unmatched. The CDR3 protein is CASSPRDREADEQFF. CDR3 in DNA: TGTGCCAGCAGCCCCCGGGACAGGGAAGCTGATGAGCAGTTCTTC.

The chain has TRBV9 and TRBJ2-5, with D possibly TRBD1 on 6 matching bases. Near its end, the DNA agrees better with TRBJ2-7, so the J call may be wrong. The CDR3 loop spans 15 amino acids. CDR1 and CDR2 from the germline V gene are SGDLS and YYNGEE. The CDR3 spells CASSPRGSLQGEQYF. CDR3 in DNA: TGTGCCAGCAGCCCGAGGGGGAGTCTCCAGGGCGAGCAGTACTTC.

The chain couples TRBV27 to TRBJ2-5, with 8 bases that match TRBD1. The DNA matches TRBJ2-7 better at its end, which makes the J call doubtful. Germline values: CDR1 MNHEY, CDR2 SMNVEV (reference sequence). This CDR3 comprises 16 residues. The DNA for the CDR3 is TGTGCCAGCAGTTCCGACAGGGGCCCCGGCTCCTACGAGCAGTACTTC. Its translation is CASSSDRGPGSYEQYF.

V is TRBV13 and J is TRBJ2-7; weak D call: TRBD1 (5 bases). The CDR3 length is 13 residues. V lost 0 bases and J 5 bases, leaving 8 bases between the germline ends. Germline assignment: CDR1 PRHDT and CDR2 FYEKMQ (reference sequence). CDR3 region: CASSLGLGDEQYF. For the CDR3, the DNA is TGTGCCAGCAGCTTAGGCCTAGGGGACGAGCAGTACTTC.

The chain employs TRBV18 and TRBJ1-5; 8 nucleotides line up with TRBD1. Germline CDR1 and CDR2: KGHSH and LQKENI. CDR3 size: 14 residues. After removal of 6 bases from V and 6 bases from J, the junction contained 7 bases not matched to a gene. The CDR3, as DNA: TGTGCCAGCTCTCCTAACAGGGGGGCTCAGCCCCAGCATTTT. It is translated as CASSPNRGAQPQHF.

The chain joins TRBV11-2 to TRBJ2-3; 7 nucleotides agree with TRBD2. This CDR3 has 15 residues. V gave up 0 bases and J gave up 1 base; unmatched junction bases: 1. Germline loops: CDR1 SGHAT, CDR2 FQNNGV. The CDR3 protein is CASSLDGLGTDTQYF. The CDR3 DNA reads as TGTGCCAGCAGCTTAGATGGACTAGGCACAGATACGCAGTATTTT.

This chain links TRBV12-5 with TRBJ2-2; D is perhaps TRBD2 (5 bases). Germline loops: CDR1 LGHNT, CDR2 FRNRAP. This CDR3 has 14 amino acids. The V end was cut by 3 bases, the J end by 4 bases, with 9 bases between. The CDR3 protein is CASGLSEGTGELFF. The CDR3 DNA reads TGTGCTAGTGGTTTAAGTGAGGGCACCGGGGAGCTGTTTTTT.

This clone was seen a handful of times. The chain employs TRBV28 and TRBJ2-1; possibly TRBD2 for D (6 bases). Deletions cut 3 bases from V and 6 bases from J, with 18 bases between. CDR3 size: 16 residues. Per germline, CDR1 MDHEN and CDR2 SYDVKM. CDR3 residues: CASSLAGLGGSNEQFF. DNA for the CDR3: TGTGCCAGCAGTTTGGCGGGACTGGGGGGAAGCAATGAGCAGTTCTTC.

V usage is TRBV27 and J usage is TRBJ2-7; TRBD1 matches 10 bases. From germline, CDR1 is MNHEY and CDR2 SMNVEV (reference sequence). This CDR3 spans 14 amino acids. V trimming: 10 bases; J trimming: 2 bases; junction bases outside the gene matches: 8. CDR3 nucleotides: TGTGCCACCCTAGACAGGGGGCCGGCCTACGAGCAGTACTTC. Translation gives CATLDRGPAYEQYF.

V is TRBV5-4 and J is TRBJ2-1; 7 bases agree with TRBD2. Per the germline V gene, CDR1 is SGHNT and CDR2 is YYREEE (reference sequence). Trimming took 2 bases from V and 5 from J; bases not matched to a gene: 10. This CDR3 is 16 amino acids long. Written as DNA, the CDR3 is TGTGCCAGCAGCTTAGTCAAAAACAGCGGGGACAATGAGCAGTTCTTC. Protein sequence: CASSLVKNSGDNEQFF.

The chain combines TRBV9 with TRBJ1-1, with TRBD1 as a possible D gene (6 bases). Germline lookup yields CDR1 SGDLS and CDR2 YYNGEE. Trimming removed 4 bases from V and 4 bases from J, with 20 bases in between. The CDR3 has 16 residues. CDR3 protein: CASSLKGGGLGTEAFF. The CDR3 DNA reads as TGTGCCAGCAGCCTAAAGGGGGGGGGATTAGGCACTGAAGCTTTCTTT.

Remarks on this clone: Germline is not matched at one junction end, which may reflect a read error. The chain uses TRBV7-9 and TRBJ2-7, with 8 bases fitting TRBD1. The CDR3 length is 13 residues. Germline V gene data show CDR1 as SEHNR and CDR2 as FQNEAQ (reference sequence). CDR3 region: CSSSWTGSAEQYF. The CDR3 coding sequence is TGTTCCAGCAGCTGGACAGGGTCGGCCGAGCAGTACTTC.

The chain has TRBV6-1 and TRBJ2-3; maybe TRBD2 (5 bases). V lost 3 bases to trimming and J lost 3 bases, with 13 bases between them. This CDR3 spans 15 amino acids. Germline CDR1 reads MNHNS; CDR2 reads SASEGT. This CDR3 is CASSDWSGRTDTQYF. The CDR3 coding sequence is TGTGCCAGCAGTGATTGGAGCGGAAGGACAGATACGCAGTATTTT.

This chain uses TRBV4-2 with TRBJ2-6, with TRBD2 matching over 8 bases. The CDR3 spans 18 residues. Germline loops: CDR1 LGHNA, CDR2 YNFKEQ. The junction had 6 bases not matched to a gene; V was cut back by 0 bases and J by 2 bases. CDR3 in DNA: TGTGCCAGCAGCCAAGATGGAAGCGGGAGAGCTGGGGCCAACGTCCTGACTTTC. Translating gives CASSQDGSGRAGANVLTF.

This clone has just one count. The J gene is TRBJ2-5, the V gene TRBV28, with 11 bases that match TRBD1. TRBJ2-7 matches the DNA end more closely, so the J call is doubtful. Germline values: CDR1 MDHEN, CDR2 SYDVKM. This CDR3 is 15 amino acids long. DNA for the CDR3: TGTGCCAGCAACGGGAGATCCGGGACAGGGGGCGAGCAGTACTTC. It is translated as CASNGRSGTGGEQYF.

The CDR3 DNA follows: TGTGCCAGCAGCCCCTACACAGCGAACACCGGGGAGCTGTTTTTT. This translates into CASSPYTANTGELFF. The chain is built from TRBV5-8 and TRBJ2-2; no firm D call. V lost 4 bases and J 0 bases, leaving 10 bases between the germline ends. Germline V gene lookup returns CDR1 SGHTS and CDR2 YDEGEE. The length of the CDR3 is 15 residues.

This chain uses TRBV11-3 with TRBJ2-3, with 7 bases fitting TRBD1. V was pared by 5 bases and J by 2 bases, with 4 bases of the junction left unmatched. This CDR3 is 14 amino acids long. CDR1 and CDR2 (germline): SGHNT, YENEEA. The CDR3 nucleotides read TGTGCCAGCAGCCTGGGACAGAACACAGATACGCAGTATTTT. Translating gives CASSLGQNTDTQYF.